This T cell receptor beta chain was captured in a study of T-cell memory formation after mild COVID-19. The germline V gene encodes CDR1 SGHRS and CDR2 YFSETQ. The CDR3 has 18 amino acids. The V and J ends lost 4 bases and 5 bases, in that order; junction bases with no gene match: 18. Using its own MiXCR run on the 5' RACE reads, TCRdb lists one record per CDR3 protein. Here the sample spans 150,000 to 200,000 distinct CDR3 sequences, 9.5% to 13% being singletons. The chain is built from TRBV5-1 and TRBJ2-1; 7 nucleotides match TRBD1. Source material: PBMCs or a T cell subset sorted from them (not recorded which). The sequence derives from a man aged 18 to 29 who had mild COVID-19 (a few samples of this study predate the infection). Cell type and time point are not known. The CDR3 loop is CASSKYPPGTDNNNEQFF. The CDR3 bases are TGCGCCAGCAGCAAATACCCCCCCGGGACAGATAATAACAATGAGCAGTTCTTC.